Below, 19 T cell receptor beta chains from the same sample are listed, as sequenced in a study of blood T cell repertoires in COVID-19. TCRdb's copy holds only in-frame clones and misses some; the assay was immunoSEQ multiplex PCR. Here the sample spans 250,000 to 300,000 clones, about nine tenths being singletons. Sequenced material: peripheral blood. The origin of the receptors is a woman in her 40s who had recovered from COVID-19.

The CDR3 reads CASSAPLGRTPRDEQFF. The CDR3 nucleotides read TGTGCCAGCAGCGCTCCGCTCGGACGGACACCACGGGATGAGCAGTTCTTC. The chain employs TRBV9 and TRBJ2-1, with TRBD1 as a possible D gene (5 bases). Looked up from germline, CDR1 is SGDLS and CDR2 is YYNGEE. Between the trimmed V and J ends, which lost 3 bases and 8 bases, there was a span of 24 bases. The CDR3 sequence is 17 residues long.

The J gene is TRBJ2-7, the V gene TRBV7-9; D perhaps matches TRBD1 (6 bases). CDR3 length: 14 residues. CDR1 SEHNR and CDR2 FQNEAQ come from the germline V gene (reference sequence). V was shortened by 1 base and J by 2 bases, with 9 bases between the two germline ends. DNA for the CDR3: TGTGCCAGCAGCTTAGAAGGGGGACCCTACGAGCAGTACTTC. Residues: CASSLEGGPYEQYF.

The rearrangement uses TRBV7-9 and TRBJ1-1; a possible D gene is TRBD1 (5 bases). CDR1 is SEHNR, CDR2 FQNEAQ, per germline (reference sequence). V dropped 5 bases and J dropped 1 base, with 11 bases sitting between them. The length of the CDR3 is 14 residues. The CDR3 is CASSPRARNTEAFF. For the CDR3, the DNA is TGTGCCAGCAGCCCCAGGGCACGGAACACTGAAGCTTTCTTT.

Worth noting for this clone: In the same sample, other DNA sequences code for this CDR3. V is TRBV5-1 and J is TRBJ1-3; 7 bases are a match to TRBD1. After removal of 4 bases from V and 4 bases from J, the junction contained 5 bases not matched to a gene. This CDR3 region has 14 residues. The germline gives CDR1 SGHRS, CDR2 YFSETQ. CDR3 nucleotides: TGCGCCAGCAGCCTGGGGACAGCCGGAAACACCATATATTTT. It translates to CASSLGTAGNTIYF.

V and J are TRBV5-1 and TRBJ2-5; the match to TRBD2 covers 11 bases. Germline trimming cut 8 bases from V and 4 bases from J; bases unmatched to any gene: 4. The germline V gene encodes CDR1 SGHRS and CDR2 YFSETQ. CDR3 size: 13 residues. Here the CDR3 DNA reads TGCGCCAGTAGCGGGGGGGGCGGAGAGACCCAGTACTTC. Its protein is CASSGGGGETQYF.

The CDR3 protein is CASSPTSGGNKETQYF. CDR3 sequence (DNA): TGTGCCAGCTCTCCGACTAGCGGGGGGAACAAAGAGACCCAGTACTTC. The chain is built from TRBV18 and TRBJ2-5; 13 nucleotides match TRBD2. J was trimmed by 3 bases and V by 6 bases; bases with no gene match: 7. The length of the CDR3 is 16 residues. Germline-derived CDR1 and CDR2 are KGHSH and LQKENI.

This chain joins TRBV7-2 and TRBJ1-4; 7 bases match TRBD1. There are 16 residues in the CDR3. Germline V CDR1 and CDR2: SGHTA, FQGNSA. V was pared by 4 bases and J by 7 bases, with 12 bases of the junction left unmatched. Written as DNA, the CDR3 is TGTGCCAGCAGCTCCGTTCTCAGGGGGAGCGGTGAAAAACTGTTTTTT. Residues: CASSSVLRGSGEKLFF.

The rearrangement joins TRBV7-6 to TRBJ2-3; TRBD2 agrees at 8 bases. The CDR3 covers 16 residues. V dropped 2 bases and J dropped 2; count of bases not matched to a gene: 6. The germline gives CDR1 SGHVS, CDR2 FNYEAQ. CDR3 sequence: CASSLKAGGLTDTQYF. In DNA, the CDR3 is TGTGCCAGCAGCTTAAAGGCGGGGGGCCTCACAGATACGCAGTATTTT.

J is TRBJ1-2 and V is TRBV3-1 (or the pseudogene TRBV3-2), with 8 bases aligning to TRBD1. The CDR3 has 15 amino acids. The V gene end was trimmed by 1 base and the J gene end by 5 bases; junction bases not matched to a gene: 6. From germline, CDR1 is LGHDT and CDR2 YNNKEL (reference sequence). The CDR3 DNA reads TGTGCCAGCAGCCAAGCGGACAGGGAGGGATATGGCTACACCTTC. This sequence encodes CASSQADREGYGYTF.

This sequence joins TRBV6-5 and TRBJ2-7; the match to TRBD1 covers 9 bases. V shed 6 bases and J 7 bases; nucleotides not matched to a gene: 7. CDR3 length: 13 residues. Germline loops: CDR1 MNHEY, CDR2 SVGAGI. The CDR3 DNA sequence: TGTGCCAGCAGCAACAGGGGGCGAGATGAGCAGTACTTC. Translating it yields CASSNRGRDEQYF.

This chain links TRBV9 with TRBJ2-2, with 11 nucleotides matching TRBD2. CDR3 length: 17 residues. Germline V gives CDR1 SGDLS, CDR2 YYNGEE. The trim removed 3 bases at V and 6 bases at J, leaving 10 bases unmatched. The CDR3 DNA reads as TGTGCCAGCAGCGGAGGCCGAGTAGCGGGGGGGCCCGGGGAGCTGTTTTTT. Amino acids: CASSGGRVAGGPGELFF. The whole variable domain, filled in from reference TRBV9 and TRBJ2-2, reads DSGVTQTPKHLITATGQRVTLRCSPRSGDLSVYWYQQSLDQGLQFLIQYYNGEERAKGNILERFSAQQFPDLHSELNLSSLELGDSALYFCASSGGRVAGGPGELFFGEGSRLTVL.

This chain links TRBV12-3 or TRBV12-4 with TRBJ1-6; TRBD1 is a possible D gene (5 bases). V gave up 3 bases and J gave up 14 bases, with 8 bases separating them. CDR3 length equals 11 residues. The CDR3 sequence: CASSFGGALHF. The DNA of the CDR3 is TGTGCCAGCAGTTTCGGGGGGGCCCTCCACTTT.

This rearrangement joins TRBV5-5 to TRBJ1-3, with 9 positions matching TRBD1. This CDR3 is 17 amino acids long. Germline trimming cut 0 bases from V and 0 bases from J; bases unmatched to any gene: 4. Germline CDR1 reads SGHKS; CDR2 reads YYEKEE (reference sequence). This CDR3 is CASSLAGTGNSGNTIYF. The CDR3, as DNA: TGTGCCAGCAGCTTGGCCGGGACAGGGAACTCTGGAAACACCATATATTTT.

The chain employs TRBV2 and TRBJ2-7, with D hard to call. This CDR3 comprises 13 residues. Trimming shortened V by 4 bases and J by 4 bases, and 11 bases separated the two germline ends. Germline lookup yields CDR1 SNHLY and CDR2 FYNNEI. The CDR3: CASSGVRGYEQYF. In nucleotides, the CDR3 is TGTGCCAGCAGTGGGGTTCGAGGATACGAGCAGTACTTC.

The V call is TRBV10-2, the J call TRBJ2-7; 7 nucleotides agree with TRBD1. J was trimmed by 4 bases and V by 5 bases; bases with no gene match: 5. CDR3 length equals 13 residues. Germline CDR1 is WSHSY and CDR2 is SAAADI. In nucleotides, the CDR3 is TGCGCCAGCAGTCCGGGACAGATGTACGAGCAGTACTTC. Translated, it gives CASSPGQMYEQYF.

The genes are TRBV14 and TRBJ2-3, with 9 bases aligning to TRBD2. CDR3 length equals 16 residues. Germline CDR1 reads SGHDN; CDR2 reads FVKESK. The junction had 3 bases not matched to a gene; V was cut back by 0 bases and J by 2 bases. CDR3 loop: CASSQELAGPTDTQYF. The CDR3 DNA reads as TGTGCCAGCAGCCAAGAGCTAGCGGGGCCCACAGATACGCAGTATTTT.

The chain carries TRBV18 and TRBJ1-2; a possible D gene is TRBD1 (5 bases). Germline lookup yields CDR1 KGHSH and CDR2 LQKENI. The CDR3 consists of 15 residues. Trimming shortened V by 5 bases and J by 8 bases, and 21 bases separated the two germline ends. The CDR3 sequence is CASSSTTVGFGGYTF. CDR3 coding DNA: TGTGCCAGCTCATCGACGACAGTAGGTTTCGGAGGCTACACCTTC.

This clone is a singleton in its sample. The CDR3 here is CSERTDTNTEAFF. The CDR3 nucleotides read TGCAGCGAACGGACAGACACGAACACTGAAGCTTTCTTT. The chain links TRBV29-1 to TRBJ1-1; TRBD1 is a possible D gene (6 bases). CDR3 length: 13 amino acids. The germline CDR1 and CDR2 sequences are SQVTM and ANQGSEA. The V gene lost 7 bases and the J gene lost 1 base, with 13 bases spanning the gap.

The genes are TRBV7-9 and TRBJ1-6, with a tentative D call TRBD1 (5 bases). CDR3 length: 15 residues. The germline V gene has CDR1 SEHNR and CDR2 FQNEAQ (reference sequence). The V and J ends lost 0 bases and 10 bases respectively, with 13 bases between them. The CDR3 nucleotides are TGTGCCAGCAGCTTAGCGAGGACAAGTGACTCACCCCTCCACTTT. Amino acid sequence: CASSLARTSDSPLHF.